One TCR beta chain is described in this entry. The assay was immunoSEQ multiplex PCR, and TCRdb's table has in-frame clones only and misses some. The repertoire holds 13,000 or so clones, with around nine tenths as singletons. These data are taken from a study of T cell changes during pregnancy in multiple sclerosis. Here the sequenced sample was CD8+ T cells from peripheral blood mononuclear cells, taken in the first trimester of pregnancy. This sequence originates from a female donor with multiple sclerosis, enrolled in a pregnancy study.

CDR3 protein: CASSLGGLRGGIGEAFF. In DNA form, the CDR3 reads TGTGCCAGCAGCTTAGGTGGGTTGAGAGGGGGCATCGGTGAAGCTTTCTTT. The rearrangement uses TRBV11-2 and TRBJ1-1; 7 bases are a match to TRBD1. V lost 1 base and J lost 7; bases outside the gene matches: 15. Germline V gene lookup returns CDR1 SGHAT and CDR2 FQNNGV. CDR3 length: 17 residues.